This TCR beta chain was sequenced for a study of control samples from healthy donors and cancer patients. Only in-frame clones appear in the TCRdb table, and some are missing; sequencing was by immunoSEQ multiplex PCR. This sample has approximately 24,000 clones, with more than 75% found just once. Trimming removed 2 bases from V and 2 bases from J; junction bases left unmatched: 9. Germline values: CDR1 SEHNR, CDR2 FQNEAQ (reference sequence). CDR3 length: 16 residues. This clone occurred once. The chain is built from TRBV7-9 and TRBJ2-7; 7 bases line up with TRBD1. The sequenced sample consisted of PBMCs. This sequence was found in a man aged 55 to 69 with colorectal cancer. CDR3 protein: CASSLLGTVDAYEQYF. CDR3 DNA sequence: TGTGCCAGCAGCTTATTGGGGACAGTCGATGCCTACGAGCAGTACTTC.